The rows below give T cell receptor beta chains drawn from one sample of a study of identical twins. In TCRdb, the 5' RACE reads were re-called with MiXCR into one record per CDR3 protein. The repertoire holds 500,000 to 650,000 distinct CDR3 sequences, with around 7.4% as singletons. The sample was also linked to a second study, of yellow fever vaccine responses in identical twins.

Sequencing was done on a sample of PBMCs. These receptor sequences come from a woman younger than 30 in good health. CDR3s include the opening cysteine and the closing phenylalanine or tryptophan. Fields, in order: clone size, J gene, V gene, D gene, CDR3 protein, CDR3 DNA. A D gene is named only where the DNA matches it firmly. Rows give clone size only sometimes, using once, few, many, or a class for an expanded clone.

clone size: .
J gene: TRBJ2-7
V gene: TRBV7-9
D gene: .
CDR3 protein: CASSPQNTYEQYF
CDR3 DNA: TGTGCCAGCAGCCCACAGAATACCTACGAGCAGTACTTC

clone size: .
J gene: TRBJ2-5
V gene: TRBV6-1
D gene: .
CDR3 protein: CASRGGVGGGPRETQYF
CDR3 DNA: TGTGCCAGCAGGGGGGGAGTGGGCGGGGGCCCCCGGGAGACCCAGTACTTC

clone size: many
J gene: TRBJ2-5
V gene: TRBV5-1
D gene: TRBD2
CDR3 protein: CASTGWPGRATKTQYF
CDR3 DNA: TGCGCCAGCACGGGATGGCCCGGGAGGGCCACGAAGACCCAGTACTTC

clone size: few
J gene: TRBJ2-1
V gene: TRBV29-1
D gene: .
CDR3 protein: CSVEVTSTNEQFF
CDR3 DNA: TGCAGCGTTGAAGTTACTAGTACCAATGAGCAGTTCTTC

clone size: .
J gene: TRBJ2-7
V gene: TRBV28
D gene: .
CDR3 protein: CASRISSSYEQYF
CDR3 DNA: TGTGCCAGCAGGATTTCGAGCTCCTACGAGCAGTACTTC

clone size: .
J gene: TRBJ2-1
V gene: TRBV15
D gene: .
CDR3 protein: CATSRGTASFVSSYNEQFF
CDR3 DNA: TGTGCCACCAGCAGAGGGACAGCTTCATTCGTCAGCTCCTACAATGAGCAGTTCTTC

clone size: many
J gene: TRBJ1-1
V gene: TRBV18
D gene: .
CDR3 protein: CASSPRSNTEAFF
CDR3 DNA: TGTGCCAGCTCACCTCGGTCGAACACTGAAGCTTTCTTT

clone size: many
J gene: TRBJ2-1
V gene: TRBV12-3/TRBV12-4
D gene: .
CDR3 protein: CASSLARDNEQFF
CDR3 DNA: TGTGCCAGCAGTTTGGCCAGAGACAATGAGCAGTTCTTC

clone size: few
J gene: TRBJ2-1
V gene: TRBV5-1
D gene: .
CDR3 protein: CASSLVGGRVDNEQFF
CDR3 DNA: TGCGCCAGCAGCTTGGTTGGGGGCCGTGTGGACAATGAGCAGTTCTTC

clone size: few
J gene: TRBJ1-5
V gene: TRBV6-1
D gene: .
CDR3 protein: CASIPGRNQPQHF
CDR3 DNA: TGTGCCAGCATTCCGGGACGCAATCAGCCCCAGCATTTT

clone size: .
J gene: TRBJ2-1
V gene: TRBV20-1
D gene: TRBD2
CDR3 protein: CSARDLAGVWNEQFF
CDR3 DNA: TGCAGTGCTAGAGATCTAGCGGGAGTTTGGAATGAGCAGTTCTTC

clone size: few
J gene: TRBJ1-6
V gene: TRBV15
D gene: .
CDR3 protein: CATSRDFGNNSPLHF
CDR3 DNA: TGTGCCACCAGCAGAGATTTCGGGAATAATTCACCCCTCCACTTT

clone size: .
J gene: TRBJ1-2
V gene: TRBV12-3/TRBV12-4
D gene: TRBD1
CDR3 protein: CASSLSLTGGTGYTF
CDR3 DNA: TGTGCCAGCAGTTTATCGTTGACAGGGGGGACTGGCTACACCTTC

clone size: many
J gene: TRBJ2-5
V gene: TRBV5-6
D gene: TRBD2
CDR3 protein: CASSYGLAGAEETQYF
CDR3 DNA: TGTGCCAGCAGCTATGGACTAGCGGGGGCGGAAGAGACCCAGTACTTC

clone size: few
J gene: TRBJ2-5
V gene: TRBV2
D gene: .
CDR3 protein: CASSKGGKWETQYF
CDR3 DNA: TGTGCCAGCAGTAAGGGGGGAAAATGGGAGACCCAGTACTTC

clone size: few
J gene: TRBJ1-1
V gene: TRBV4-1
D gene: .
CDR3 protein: CASSQGRVTEAFF
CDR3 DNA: TGCGCCAGCAGCCAAGGACGGGTCACTGAAGCTTTCTTT